This TCR beta chain was found in a study of cytomegalovirus exposure and HLA in healthy donors. Broader study findings: Accurate prediction of HLA-A and HLA-B alleles (for most subjects) was reportedly achieved from TCR beta sequences. Several V segments, TRBV6-2 and TRBV6-3 among them, could not be told apart and were dropped.

The CDR3 extends over 14 amino acids. V was clipped by 6 bases and J by 3 bases; unmatched bases: 4. Per the germline V gene, CDR1 is ENHRY and CDR2 is SYGVKD. 13 Jbeta primers and 60 Vbeta primers were used for the PCR. Clones were read by immunoSEQ multiplex PCR, and TCRdb kept only the in-frame ones, dropping some. The table includes approximately 100,000 clones, 10% detected once. This clone has only a few counts. No antigen is known for it. The sample consisted of PBMCs. The receptor's source is a man in his forties or fifties in good health and CMV-seropositive. The V and J genes are TRBV10-3 and TRBJ1-1, with 10 positions matching TRBD1. CDR3 in DNA: TGTGCCATCAGAGGGACAGGGGAGTACACTGAAGCTTTCTTT. Translation gives CAIRGTGEYTEAFF.